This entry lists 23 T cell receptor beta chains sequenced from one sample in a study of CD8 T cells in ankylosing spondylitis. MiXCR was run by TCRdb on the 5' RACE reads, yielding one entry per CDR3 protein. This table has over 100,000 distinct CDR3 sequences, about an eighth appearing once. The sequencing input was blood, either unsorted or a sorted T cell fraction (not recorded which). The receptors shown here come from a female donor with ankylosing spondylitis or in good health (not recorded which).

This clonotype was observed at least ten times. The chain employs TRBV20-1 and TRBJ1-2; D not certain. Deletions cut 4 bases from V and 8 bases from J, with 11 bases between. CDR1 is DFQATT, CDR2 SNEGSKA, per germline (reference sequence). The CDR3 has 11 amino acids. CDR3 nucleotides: TGCAGTGCTATATCGGAGCGGGGCTACACCTTC. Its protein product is CSAISERGYTF.

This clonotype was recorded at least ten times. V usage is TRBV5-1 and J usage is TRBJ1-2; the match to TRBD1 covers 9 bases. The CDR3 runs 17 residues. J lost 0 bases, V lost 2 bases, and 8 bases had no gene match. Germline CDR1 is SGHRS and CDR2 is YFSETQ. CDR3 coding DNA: TGCGCCAGCAGCTTACCCCGGGACAGGGTGGCTAACTATGGCTACACCTTC. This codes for CASSLPRDRVANYGYTF.

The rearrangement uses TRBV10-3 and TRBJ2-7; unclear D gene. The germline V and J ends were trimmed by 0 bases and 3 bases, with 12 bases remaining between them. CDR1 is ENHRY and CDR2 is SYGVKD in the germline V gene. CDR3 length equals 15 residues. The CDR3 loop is CAISESRTVGYEQYF. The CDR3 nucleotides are TGTGCCATCAGTGAGTCGAGGACGGTGGGCTACGAGCAGTACTTC.

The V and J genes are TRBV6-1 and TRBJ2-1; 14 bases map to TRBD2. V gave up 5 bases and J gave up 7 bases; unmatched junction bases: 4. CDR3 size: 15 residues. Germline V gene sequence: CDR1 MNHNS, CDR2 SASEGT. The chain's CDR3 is CASSRGTSGRNEQFF. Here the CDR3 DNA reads TGTGCCAGCAGTCGGGGGACTAGCGGGAGAAATGAGCAGTTCTTC.

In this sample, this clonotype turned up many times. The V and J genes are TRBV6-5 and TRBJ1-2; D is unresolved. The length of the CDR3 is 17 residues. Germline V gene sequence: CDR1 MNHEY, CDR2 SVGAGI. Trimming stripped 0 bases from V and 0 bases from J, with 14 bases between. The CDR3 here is CASSYSFKGPSNYGYTF. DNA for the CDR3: TGTGCCAGCAGTTACTCATTCAAAGGCCCCTCTAACTATGGCTACACCTTC.

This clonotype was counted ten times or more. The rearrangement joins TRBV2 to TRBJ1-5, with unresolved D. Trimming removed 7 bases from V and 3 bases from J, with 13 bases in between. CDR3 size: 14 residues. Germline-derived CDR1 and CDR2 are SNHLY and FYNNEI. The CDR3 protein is CASMGLAPNQPQHF. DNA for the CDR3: TGTGCCAGCATGGGGTTGGCCCCCAATCAGCCCCAGCATTTT.

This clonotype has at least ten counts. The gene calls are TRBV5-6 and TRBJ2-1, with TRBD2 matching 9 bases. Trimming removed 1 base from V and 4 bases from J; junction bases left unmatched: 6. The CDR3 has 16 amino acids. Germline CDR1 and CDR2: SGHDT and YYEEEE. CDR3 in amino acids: CASSLRGTSPYNEQFF. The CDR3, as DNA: TGTGCCAGCAGCTTGAGAGGGACTAGCCCTTACAATGAGCAGTTCTTC.

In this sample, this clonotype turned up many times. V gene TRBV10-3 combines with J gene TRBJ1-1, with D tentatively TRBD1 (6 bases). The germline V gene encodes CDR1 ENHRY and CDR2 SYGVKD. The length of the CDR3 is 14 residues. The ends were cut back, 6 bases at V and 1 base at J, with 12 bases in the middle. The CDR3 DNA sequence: TGTGCCATCAGCTGGACAGAAAAGAACACTGAAGCTTTCTTT. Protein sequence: CAISWTEKNTEAFF.

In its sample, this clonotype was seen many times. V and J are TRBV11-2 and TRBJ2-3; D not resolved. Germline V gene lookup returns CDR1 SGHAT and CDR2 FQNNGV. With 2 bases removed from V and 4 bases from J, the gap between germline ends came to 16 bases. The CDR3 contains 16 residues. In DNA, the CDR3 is TGTGCCAGCAGCTTAATGGCAAGGGCCGAGGCAGATACGCAGTATTTT. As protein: CASSLMARAEADTQYF. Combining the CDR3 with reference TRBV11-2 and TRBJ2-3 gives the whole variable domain EAGVAQSPRYKIIEKRQSVAFWCNPISGHATLYWYQQILGQGPKLLIQFQNNGVVDDSQLPKDRFSAERLKGVDSTLKIQPAKLEDSAVYLCASSLMARAEADTQYFGPGTRLTVL.

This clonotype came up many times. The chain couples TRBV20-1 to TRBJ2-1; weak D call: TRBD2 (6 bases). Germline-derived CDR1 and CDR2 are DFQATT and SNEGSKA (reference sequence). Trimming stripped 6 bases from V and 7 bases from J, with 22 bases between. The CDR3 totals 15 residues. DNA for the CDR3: TGCAGTGCACCTCCGGCTAGCGAGGGGCCGAATGAGCAGTTCTTC. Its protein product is CSAPPASEGPNEQFF.

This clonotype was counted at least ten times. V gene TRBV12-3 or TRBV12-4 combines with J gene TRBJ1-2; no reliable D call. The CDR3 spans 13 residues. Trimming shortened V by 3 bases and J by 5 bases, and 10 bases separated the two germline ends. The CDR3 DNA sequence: TGTGCCAGCAGTTTCACAGCTCTATATGGCTACACCTTC. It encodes CASSFTALYGYTF.

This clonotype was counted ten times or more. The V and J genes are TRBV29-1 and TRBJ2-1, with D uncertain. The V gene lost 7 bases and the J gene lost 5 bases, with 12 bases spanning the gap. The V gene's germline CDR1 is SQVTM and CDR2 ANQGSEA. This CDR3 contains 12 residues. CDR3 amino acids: CSARVGNNEQFF. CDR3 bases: TGCAGCGCCAGAGTAGGGAACAATGAGCAGTTCTTC.

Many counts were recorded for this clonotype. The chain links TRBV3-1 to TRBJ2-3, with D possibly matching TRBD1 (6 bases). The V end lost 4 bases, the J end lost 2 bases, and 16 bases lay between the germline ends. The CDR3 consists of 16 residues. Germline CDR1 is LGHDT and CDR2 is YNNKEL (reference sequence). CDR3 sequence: CASSPRTDLVTDTQYF. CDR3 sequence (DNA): TGTGCCAGCAGCCCTCGGACAGACCTGGTCACAGATACGCAGTATTTT.

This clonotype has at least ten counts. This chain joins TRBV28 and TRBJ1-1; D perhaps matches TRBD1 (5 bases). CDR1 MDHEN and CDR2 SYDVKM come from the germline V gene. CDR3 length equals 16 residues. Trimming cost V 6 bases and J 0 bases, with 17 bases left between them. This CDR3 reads CASSPTGAYLNTEAFF. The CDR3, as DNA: TGTGCCAGCAGCCCAACAGGAGCCTATTTGAACACTGAAGCTTTCTTT.

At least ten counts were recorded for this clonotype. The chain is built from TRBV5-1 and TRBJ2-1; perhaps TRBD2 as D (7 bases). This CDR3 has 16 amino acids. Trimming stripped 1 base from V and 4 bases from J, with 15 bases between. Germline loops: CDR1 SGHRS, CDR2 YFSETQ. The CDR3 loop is CASSLIPAGAYNEQFF. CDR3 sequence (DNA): TGCGCCAGCAGCTTGATTCCGGCGGGGGCTTACAATGAGCAGTTCTTC.

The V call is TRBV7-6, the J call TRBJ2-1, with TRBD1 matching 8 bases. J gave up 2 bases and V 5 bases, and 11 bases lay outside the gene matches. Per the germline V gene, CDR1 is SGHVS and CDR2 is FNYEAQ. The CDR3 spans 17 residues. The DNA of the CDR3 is TGTGCCAGCAGCCCAGACAGGGGCCGTTATACCTACAATGAGCAGTTCTTC. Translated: CASSPDRGRYTYNEQFF. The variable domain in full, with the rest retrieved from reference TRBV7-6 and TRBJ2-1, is GAGVSQSPRYKVTKRGQDVALRCDPISGHVSLYWYRQALGQGPEFLTYFNYEAQQDKSGLPNDRFSAERPEGSISTLTIQRTEQRDSAMYRCASSPDRGRYTYNEQFFGPGTRLTVL.

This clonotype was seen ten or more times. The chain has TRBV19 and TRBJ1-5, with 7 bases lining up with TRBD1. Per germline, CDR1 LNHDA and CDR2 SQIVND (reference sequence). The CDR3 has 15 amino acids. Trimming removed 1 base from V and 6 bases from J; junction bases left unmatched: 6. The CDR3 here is CASSIGGQWSQPQHF. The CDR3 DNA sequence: TGTGCCAGTAGTATAGGGGGACAGTGGAGTCAGCCCCAGCATTTT. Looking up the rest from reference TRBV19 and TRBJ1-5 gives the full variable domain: DGGITQSPKYLFRKEGQNVTLSCEQNLNHDAMYWYRQDPGQGLRLIYYSQIVNDFQKGDIAEGYSVSREKKESFPLTVTSAQKNPTAFYLCASSIGGQWSQPQHFGDGTRLSIL.

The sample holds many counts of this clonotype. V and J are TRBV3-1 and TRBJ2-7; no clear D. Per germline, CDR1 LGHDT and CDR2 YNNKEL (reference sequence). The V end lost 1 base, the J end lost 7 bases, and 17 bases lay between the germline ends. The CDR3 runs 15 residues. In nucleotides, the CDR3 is TGTGCCAGCAGCCAAGGGGCAGCTATCCCTCTGGAGCAGTACTTC. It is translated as CASSQGAAIPLEQYF.

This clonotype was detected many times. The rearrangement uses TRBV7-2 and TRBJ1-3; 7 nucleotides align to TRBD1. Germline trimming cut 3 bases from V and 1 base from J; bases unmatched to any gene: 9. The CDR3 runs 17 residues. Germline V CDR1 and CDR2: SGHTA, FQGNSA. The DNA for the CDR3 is TGTGCCAGCAGCTTCAGGGGGGGGGCCCCGTCTGGAAACACCATATATTTT. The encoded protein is CASSFRGGAPSGNTIYF. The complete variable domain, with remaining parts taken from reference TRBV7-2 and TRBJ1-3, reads GAGVSQSPSNKVTEKGKDVELRCDPISGHTALYWYRQSLGQGLEFLIYFQGNSAPDKSGLPSDRFSAERTGGSVSTLTIQRTQQEDSAVYLCASSFRGGAPSGNTIYFGEGSWLTVV.

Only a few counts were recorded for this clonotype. The CDR3 DNA is TGTGCCAGCAGTTTGGGGGCTCACTACGAGCAGTACTTC. Amino acid sequence: CASSLGAHYEQYF. This chain connects TRBV12-3 or TRBV12-4 to TRBJ2-7; a possible D gene is TRBD1 (6 bases). With 3 bases removed from V and 3 bases from J, the gap between germline ends came to 9 bases. The CDR3 covers 13 residues.

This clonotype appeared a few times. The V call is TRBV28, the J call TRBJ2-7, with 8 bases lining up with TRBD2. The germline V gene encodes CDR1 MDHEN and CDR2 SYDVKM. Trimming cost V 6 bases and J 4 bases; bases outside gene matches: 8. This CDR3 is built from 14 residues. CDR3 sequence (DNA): TGTGCCAGCAGCCGCGGGCCTAGCGGGTACGAGCAGTACTTC. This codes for CASSRGPSGYEQYF.

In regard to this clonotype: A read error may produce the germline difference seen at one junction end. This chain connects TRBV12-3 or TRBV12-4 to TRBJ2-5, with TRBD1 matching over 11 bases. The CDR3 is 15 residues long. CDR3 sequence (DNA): TGTGCCAGCGGTTTAGAGGGACAGGGGGAAGAGACCCAGTACTTC. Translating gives CASGLEGQGEETQYF.

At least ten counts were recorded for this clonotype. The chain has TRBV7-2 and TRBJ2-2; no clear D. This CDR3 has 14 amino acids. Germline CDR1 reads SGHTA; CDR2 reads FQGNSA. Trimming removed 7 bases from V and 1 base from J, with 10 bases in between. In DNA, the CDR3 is TGTGCCAGCAACCTTCTACGGAACACCGGGGAGCTGTTTTTT. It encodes CASNLLRNTGELFF.